The entry below gives a single T cell receptor (beta chain) sequence along with its context. Its antigen is not known. This record comes from a study of blood T cells in healthy people across ages. Study-level findings and limits: Per-million-T-cell TCR beta diversity fell roughly linearly with age. More naive CD4+ cells and higher diversity were found in long-lived than in aged donors.

Through a sample-barcoded 5' primer and a J-beta primer mix, a second PCR was run for roughly 6 to 12 cycles. TCRdb itself ran the 5' RACE reads through MiXCR, one entry per CDR3 protein. There are 660,000 or so distinct CDR3 sequences in the sample; under 65% occur only once, and 30% to 45% lies in the top ten. The CDR3 loop spans 14 amino acids. Germline V gene sequence: CDR1 SGHTA, CDR2 FQGNSA. V lost 1 base and J 11 bases, leaving 17 bases between the germline ends. Each sample yielded at least 6 million isolated PBMCs. The TCR comes from a man between 60 and 70 years old in good health. Source material: blood. The chain recombines TRBV7-2 with TRBJ2-5; D is possibly TRBD2 (5 bases). The CDR3: CASSLGGSLGEQYF. CDR3 bases: TGTGCCAGCAGCTTAGGAGGTAGCCTCGGGGAGCAGTACTTC.